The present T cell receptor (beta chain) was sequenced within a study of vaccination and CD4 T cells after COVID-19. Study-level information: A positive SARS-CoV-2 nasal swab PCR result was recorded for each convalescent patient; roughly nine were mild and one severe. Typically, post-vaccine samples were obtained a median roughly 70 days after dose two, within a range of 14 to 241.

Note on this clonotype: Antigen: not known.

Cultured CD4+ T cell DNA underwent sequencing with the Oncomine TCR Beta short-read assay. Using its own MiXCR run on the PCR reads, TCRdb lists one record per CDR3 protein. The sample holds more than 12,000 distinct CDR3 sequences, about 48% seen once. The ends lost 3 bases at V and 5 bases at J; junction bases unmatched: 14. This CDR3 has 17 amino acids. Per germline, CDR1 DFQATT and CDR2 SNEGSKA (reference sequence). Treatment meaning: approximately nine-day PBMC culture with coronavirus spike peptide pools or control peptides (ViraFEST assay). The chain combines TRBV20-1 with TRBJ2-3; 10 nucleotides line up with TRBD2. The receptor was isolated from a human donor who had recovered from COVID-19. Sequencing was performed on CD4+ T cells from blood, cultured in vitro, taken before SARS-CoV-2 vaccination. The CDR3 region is CSASTLKAGGPKDTQYF. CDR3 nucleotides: TGCAGTGCTAGCACCCTAAAAGCGGGAGGGCCGAAAGATACGCAGTATTTT.